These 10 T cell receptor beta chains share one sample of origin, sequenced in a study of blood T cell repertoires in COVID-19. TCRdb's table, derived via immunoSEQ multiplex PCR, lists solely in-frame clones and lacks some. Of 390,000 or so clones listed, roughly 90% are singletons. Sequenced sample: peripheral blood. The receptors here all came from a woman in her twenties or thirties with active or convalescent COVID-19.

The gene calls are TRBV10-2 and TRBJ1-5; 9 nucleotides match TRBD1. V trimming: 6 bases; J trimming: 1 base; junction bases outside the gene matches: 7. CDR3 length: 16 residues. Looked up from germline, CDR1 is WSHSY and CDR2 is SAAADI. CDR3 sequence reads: CASRGTGSVSNQPQHF. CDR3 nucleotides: TGCGCCAGCAGAGGGACAGGGTCTGTAAGCAATCAGCCCCAGCATTTT.

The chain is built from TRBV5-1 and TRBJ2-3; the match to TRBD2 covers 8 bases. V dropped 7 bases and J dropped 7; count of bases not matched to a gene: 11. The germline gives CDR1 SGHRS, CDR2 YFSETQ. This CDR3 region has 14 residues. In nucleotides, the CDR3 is TGCGCCAGCGGGGCGGGAGGAGTCCTATATACGCAGTATTTT. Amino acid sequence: CASGAGGVLYTQYF.

The CDR3 DNA follows: TGTGCCAGCTCACTGGGACATCCAACCTCTGGGGCCAACGTCCTGACTTTC. Translating it yields CASSLGHPTSGANVLTF. The V and J genes are TRBV18 and TRBJ2-6; possible D gene TRBD1, 6 bases. Germline V CDR1 and CDR2: KGHSH, LQKENI. The CDR3 contains 17 residues. Trimming pared 4 bases from V and 0 bases from J, leaving 13 bases between.

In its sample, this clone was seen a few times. CDR3 residues: CASSQLSRAGYTF. In DNA, the CDR3 is TGTGCCAGCAGCCAACTCTCGAGGGCGGGCTACACCTTC. The chain uses TRBV12-3 or TRBV12-4 and TRBJ1-2, with D uncertain. CDR3 size: 13 residues. The germline V and J ends were trimmed by 6 bases and 8 bases, with 16 bases remaining between them.

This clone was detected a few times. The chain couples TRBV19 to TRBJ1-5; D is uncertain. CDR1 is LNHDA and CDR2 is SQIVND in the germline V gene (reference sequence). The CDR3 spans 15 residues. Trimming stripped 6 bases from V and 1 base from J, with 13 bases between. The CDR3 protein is CASRVRETSNQPQHF. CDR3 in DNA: TGTGCCAGTAGAGTCCGGGAAACCAGCAATCAGCCCCAGCATTTT.

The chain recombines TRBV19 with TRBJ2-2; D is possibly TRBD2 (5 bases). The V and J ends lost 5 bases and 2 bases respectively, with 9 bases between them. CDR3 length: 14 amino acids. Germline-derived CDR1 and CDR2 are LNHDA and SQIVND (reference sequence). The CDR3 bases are TGTGCCAGTAGTGTAGGACTTAACACCGGGGAGCTGTTTTTT. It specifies CASSVGLNTGELFF. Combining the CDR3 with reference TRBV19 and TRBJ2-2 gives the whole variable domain DGGITQSPKYLFRKEGQNVTLSCEQNLNHDAMYWYRQDPGQGLRLIYYSQIVNDFQKGDIAEGYSVSREKKESFPLTVTSAQKNPTAFYLCASSVGLNTGELFFGEGSRLTVL.

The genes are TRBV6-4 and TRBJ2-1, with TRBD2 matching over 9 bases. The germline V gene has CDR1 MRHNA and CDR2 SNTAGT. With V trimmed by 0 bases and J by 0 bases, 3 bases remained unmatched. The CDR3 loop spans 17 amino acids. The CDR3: CASSDSSAGGSYNEQFF. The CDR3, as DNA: TGTGCCAGCAGTGACTCGTCAGCGGGGGGCTCCTACAATGAGCAGTTCTTC.

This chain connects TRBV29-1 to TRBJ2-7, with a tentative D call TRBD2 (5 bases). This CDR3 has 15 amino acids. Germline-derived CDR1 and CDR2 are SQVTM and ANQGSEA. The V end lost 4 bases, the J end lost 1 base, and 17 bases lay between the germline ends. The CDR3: CSVVLTSGVSYEQYF. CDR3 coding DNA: TGCAGCGTTGTGCTCACTAGTGGGGTATCCTACGAGCAGTACTTC.

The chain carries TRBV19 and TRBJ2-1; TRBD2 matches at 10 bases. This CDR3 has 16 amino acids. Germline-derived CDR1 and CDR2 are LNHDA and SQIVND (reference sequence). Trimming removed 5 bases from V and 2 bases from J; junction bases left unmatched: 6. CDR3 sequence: CASSFLAGAAYNEQFF. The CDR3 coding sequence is TGTGCCAGTAGTTTCCTAGCGGGAGCGGCCTACAATGAGCAGTTCTTC.

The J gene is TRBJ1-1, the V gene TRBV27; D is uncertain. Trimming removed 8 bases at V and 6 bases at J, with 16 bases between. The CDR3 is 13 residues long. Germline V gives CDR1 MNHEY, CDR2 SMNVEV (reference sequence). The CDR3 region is CASVTYPVAEAFF. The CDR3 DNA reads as TGTGCCAGCGTTACTTATCCTGTGGCTGAAGCTTTCTTT.